The rows below give T cell receptor beta chains drawn from one sample of a study of control samples from healthy donors and cancer patients. Profiling relied on immunoSEQ multiplex PCR, and the TCRdb table lists in-frame clones only, not all of them. The table lists about 94,000 clones, about nine tenths of them singletons. The source material was blood. The receptors originated from a young woman in good health. CDR3s include the opening cysteine and the closing phenylalanine or tryptophan. D genes are given only for firm matches.

CDR3 protein: CASSYQENTEAFF
V gene: TRBV6-5
D gene: -

CDR3 protein: CASSQVAGGTDTQYF
V gene: TRBV4-1
D gene: TRBD2

CDR3 protein: CASSQPGGRGTEAFF
V gene: TRBV3-1/TRBV3-2
D gene: -

CDR3 protein: CSVEDRTLYRYTF
V gene: TRBV29-1
D gene: TRBD1

CDR3 protein: CATSRQGDGYTF
V gene: TRBV24-1
D gene: TRBD1

CDR3 protein: CASSRTSGGPGEQFF
V gene: TRBV6-5
D gene: TRBD2

CDR3 protein: CASSQGKSYGYTF
V gene: TRBV3-1/TRBV3-2
D gene: -

CDR3 protein: CASSPERGNNQPQHF
V gene: TRBV3-1/TRBV3-2
D gene: -

CDR3 protein: CASRDLTGRVDEQYF
V gene: TRBV27
D gene: -

CDR3 protein: CASSLTGGQPQHF
V gene: TRBV11-2
D gene: TRBD1

CDR3 protein: CASSLGGGSYNGYTF
V gene: TRBV5-4
D gene: -

CDR3 protein: CASSLVLNTEAFF
V gene: TRBV7-2
D gene: -

CDR3 protein: CASSIDPGPGYTF
V gene: TRBV19
D gene: -

CDR3 protein: CASSFTPNTEAFF
V gene: TRBV11-2
D gene: -

CDR3 protein: CASSLAGRGLSEAFF
V gene: TRBV5-1
D gene: TRBD1

CDR3 protein: CASGTSTYEQFF
V gene: TRBV27
D gene: TRBD2

CDR3 protein: CASSQEGTGGYEQYF
V gene: TRBV4-2
D gene: TRBD1

CDR3 protein: CASSPSGNTEAFF
V gene: TRBV18
D gene: -

CDR3 protein: CASRGGGLGYTF
V gene: TRBV12-3/TRBV12-4
D gene: -

CDR3 protein: CASRGRFSSNQPQHF
V gene: TRBV27
D gene: -

CDR3 protein: CASSSQIGTGGHEQYF
V gene: TRBV5-4
D gene: TRBD1

CDR3 protein: CASSRGIQRGKLFF
V gene: TRBV3-1/TRBV3-2
D gene: -

CDR3 protein: CASSEKEGLQDEQFF
V gene: TRBV2
D gene: -

CDR3 protein: CASSQSSGDTEAFF
V gene: TRBV3-1/TRBV3-2
D gene: -

CDR3 protein: CASSQTAGNSYNSPLHF
V gene: TRBV4-1
D gene: -

CDR3 protein: CATRGQGQTGELFF
V gene: TRBV28
D gene: TRBD1

CDR3 protein: CASSLPGIEAFF
V gene: TRBV11-2
D gene: -

CDR3 protein: CASSYAGQGYTF
V gene: TRBV6-5
D gene: -

CDR3 protein: CASSYGAGDRGETQYF
V gene: TRBV6-2/TRBV6-3
D gene: TRBD1

CDR3 protein: CASSPQGRGPMDTEAFF
V gene: TRBV27
D gene: TRBD1

CDR3 protein: CASSRLLAGRLETQYF
V gene: TRBV11-2
D gene: TRBD2

CDR3 protein: CASSTDIGAYGYTF
V gene: TRBV19
D gene: -

CDR3 protein: CSVEAGRGLYTF
V gene: TRBV29-1
D gene: TRBD1

CDR3 protein: CASSHRQGDNSPLHF
V gene: TRBV5-1
D gene: TRBD1

CDR3 protein: CASSVPGSPYTQYF
V gene: TRBV9
D gene: -

CDR3 protein: CASSFETQYF
V gene: TRBV6-2/TRBV6-3
D gene: -

CDR3 protein: CASSEKAGGTDTQYF
V gene: TRBV6-1
D gene: -

CDR3 protein: CASKSPLGTDTQYF
V gene: TRBV6-5
D gene: -

CDR3 protein: CASSWGQNYGYTF
V gene: TRBV28
D gene: TRBD1

CDR3 protein: CASGTGFTEAFF
V gene: TRBV27
D gene: TRBD1

CDR3 protein: CASSRQGNYGYTF
V gene: TRBV6-6
D gene: TRBD1

CDR3 protein: CASSATGNIQYF
V gene: TRBV7-2
D gene: -

CDR3 protein: CASSLFGRNEAFF
V gene: TRBV5-4
D gene: -

CDR3 protein: CASRPGSLGQPQHF
V gene: TRBV2
D gene: -

CDR3 protein: CASSSGANTEAFF
V gene: TRBV18
D gene: -

CDR3 protein: CASSSDSSYNEQFF
V gene: TRBV7-3
D gene: -

CDR3 protein: CASSGTPGGVQPQHF
V gene: TRBV6-4
D gene: -

CDR3 protein: CAISTGTGHYEQYF
V gene: TRBV10-3
D gene: -

CDR3 protein: CASRRQGVNTGELFF
V gene: TRBV2
D gene: TRBD1

CDR3 protein: CASSLLAREQFF
V gene: TRBV2
D gene: -

CDR3 protein: CASSEPEASGVSTDTQYF
V gene: TRBV2
D gene: TRBD2

CDR3 protein: CSAPGHYEQYF
V gene: TRBV20-1
D gene: -

CDR3 protein: CASSLYRGGYTF
V gene: TRBV18
D gene: TRBD1

CDR3 protein: CASSLTGGTTNEKLFF
V gene: TRBV9
D gene: TRBD1

CDR3 protein: CASSRGWDIVYGYTF
V gene: TRBV5-6
D gene: -

CDR3 protein: CASSEGASFNEQYF
V gene: TRBV10-1
D gene: -

CDR3 protein: CASSLKDRVSNEKLFF
V gene: TRBV7-3
D gene: TRBD1